These 8 T cell receptor beta chains share one sample of origin, sequenced in a study of blood T cell repertoires in COVID-19. Repertoires were generated with immunoSEQ multiplex PCR, while TCRdb's copy carries only in-frame clones and drops some. The sample records approximately 90,000 clones, approximately 89% being singletons. Sequencing used peripheral blood. Receptors were obtained from a human donor in a cohort sampled during active COVID-19.

V gene TRBV9 combines with J gene TRBJ1-1; no firm D call. The CDR3 contains 12 residues. The ends were cut back, 7 bases at V and 1 base at J, with 8 bases in the middle. Germline V gene data show CDR1 as SGDLS and CDR2 as YYNGEE. In nucleotides, the CDR3 is TGTGCCAGCGGTAGACAGAACACTGAAGCTTTCTTT. This gives the protein CASGRQNTEAFF.

V usage is TRBV19 and J usage is TRBJ2-5, with TRBD2 identical over 13 bases. This CDR3 spans 18 amino acids. The germline V gene has CDR1 LNHDA and CDR2 SQIVND (reference sequence). Trimming removed 4 bases from V and 5 bases from J; junction bases left unmatched: 13. CDR3 residues: CASSTTGTSGASRETQYF. The DNA of the CDR3 is TGTGCCAGTAGTACGACTGGGACTAGCGGGGCGTCCCGCGAGACCCAGTACTTC.

This chain links TRBV5-6 with TRBJ2-4; 10 nucleotides agree with TRBD1. V shed 4 bases and J 2 bases; nucleotides not matched to a gene: 9. This CDR3 is 17 amino acids long. Germline V gene sequence: CDR1 SGHDT, CDR2 YYEEEE. The CDR3 DNA follows: TGTGCCAGCAGCGGGACAGGGGATGGGGTTTCCAAAAACATTCAGTACTTC. It is translated as CASSGTGDGVSKNIQYF.

The chain joins TRBV19 to TRBJ1-1; no reliable D call. The CDR3 has 14 residues. Trimming cost V 3 bases and J 2 bases, with 10 bases left between them. From germline, CDR1 is LNHDA and CDR2 SQIVND (reference sequence). The CDR3 nucleotides read TGTGCCAGTAGTATTGCTGCAGTTAACACTGAAGCTTTCTTT. Its translation is CASSIAAVNTEAFF. Combining the CDR3 with reference TRBV19 and TRBJ1-1 gives the whole variable domain DGGITQSPKYLFRKEGQNVTLSCEQNLNHDAMYWYRQDPGQGLRLIYYSQIVNDFQKGDIAEGYSVSREKKESFPLTVTSAQKNPTAFYLCASSIAAVNTEAFFGQGTRLTVV.

This clone showed up just once. An end of the junction does not agree with germline; a read error may underlie this. The chain links TRBV6-5 to TRBJ1-2; maybe TRBD1 (6 bases). The CDR3 runs to 15 residues. Germline V gene data show CDR1 as MNHEY and CDR2 as SVGAGI. The CDR3 loop reads CTSKDGGGGSYGYTF. The DNA of the CDR3 is TGTACCAGCAAGGATGGGGGAGGGGGAAGCTATGGCTACACCTTC.

This clone showed up just once. The CDR3 reads CASSPGDTQYF. The CDR3 nucleotides are TGTGCCAGCAGTCCCGGGGATACGCAGTATTTT. The chain links TRBV12-3 or TRBV12-4 to TRBJ2-3, with D unresolved. V lost 5 bases, J lost 6 bases, and 6 bases lay in between. The length of the CDR3 is 11 residues.

The chain joins TRBV7-2 to TRBJ1-2, with 10 nucleotides matching TRBD1. Germline trimming cut 6 bases from V and 5 bases from J; bases unmatched to any gene: 6. This CDR3 has 14 residues. CDR1 is SGHTA and CDR2 is FQGNSA in the germline V gene. The CDR3: CASSYDRGPYGYTF. In DNA, the CDR3 is TGTGCCAGCAGTTACGACAGGGGGCCGTATGGCTACACCTTC.

In this sample, this clone turned up once. V usage is TRBV28 and J usage is TRBJ1-6; a weak D match, TRBD1 (6 bases). Deletions cut 4 bases from V and 0 bases from J, with 16 bases between. This CDR3 has 18 amino acids. Germline assignment: CDR1 MDHEN and CDR2 SYDVKM. The CDR3 is CASSSGVDFLSYNSPLHF. CDR3 nucleotides: TGTGCCAGCAGTTCAGGGGTCGACTTTCTCTCCTATAATTCACCCCTCCACTTT.